This T cell receptor (beta chain) was observed in a study of blood T cells in healthy people across ages. Study results and caveats: There were more naive CD4+ cells and higher diversity in long-lived donors than in aged donors. Older age went with lower TCR beta diversity per million T cells, in a roughly linear way.

This CDR3 has 14 residues. Per the germline V gene, CDR1 is MDHEN and CDR2 is SYDVKM. A note on this clonotype: Its antigen remains unknown.

Alongside a J-beta primer mix, a sample-barcoded 5' primer served in a second PCR lasting roughly 7 to 11 cycles. TCRdb recomputed calls from the 5' RACE reads with MiXCR, one row per CDR3 protein. The sample includes about 640,000 distinct CDR3 sequences, around 54% of them seen just once. Extractions gave at least 5.5 micrograms of total RNA per sample. This receptor was taken from a man aged 60-69 years in good health. Sequencing was carried out using blood. The chain uses TRBV28 and TRBJ2-5; 10 bases align to TRBD1. The DNA matches TRBJ2-7 better at its end, which makes the J call doubtful. CDR3 DNA sequence: TGTGCCAGCAGCCAGTGGGACAGGGGATACGAGCAGTACTTC. This encodes CASSQWDRGYEQYF.